This T cell receptor (beta chain) was identified in a study of early stage breast cancer tumors. Overall study context: Each sample averaged around 9.5-fold read coverage.

TCRdb keeps only in-frame clones here, not all; method: immunoSEQ multiplex PCR. The repertoire holds approximately 54,000 clones, just under 80% seen once, with roughly 3.4% in the top ten. Study-wide results and limits: Functional markers like CD4, CD8 and FOXP3 were missed in bulk sequencing. Compared with adjacent normal breast tissue, tumors showed 2 to 3-fold greater T cell density and higher clonality.

Of note for this clone: The target antigen is unknown.

This TCR was recovered from a person aged 40-50 years with breast cancer. The sample was blood.

The CDR3 here is CASSYSIGSNYGYTF. The CDR3 nucleotides are TGTGCCAGCAGTTACTCGATAGGTTCTAACTATGGCTACACCTTC. The rearrangement links TRBV6-6 to TRBJ1-2; no definite D call. This CDR3 is built from 15 residues. Germline V lookup: CDR1 MNHNY, CDR2 SVGAGI (reference sequence). V lost 0 bases to trimming and J lost 0 bases, with 8 bases between them.